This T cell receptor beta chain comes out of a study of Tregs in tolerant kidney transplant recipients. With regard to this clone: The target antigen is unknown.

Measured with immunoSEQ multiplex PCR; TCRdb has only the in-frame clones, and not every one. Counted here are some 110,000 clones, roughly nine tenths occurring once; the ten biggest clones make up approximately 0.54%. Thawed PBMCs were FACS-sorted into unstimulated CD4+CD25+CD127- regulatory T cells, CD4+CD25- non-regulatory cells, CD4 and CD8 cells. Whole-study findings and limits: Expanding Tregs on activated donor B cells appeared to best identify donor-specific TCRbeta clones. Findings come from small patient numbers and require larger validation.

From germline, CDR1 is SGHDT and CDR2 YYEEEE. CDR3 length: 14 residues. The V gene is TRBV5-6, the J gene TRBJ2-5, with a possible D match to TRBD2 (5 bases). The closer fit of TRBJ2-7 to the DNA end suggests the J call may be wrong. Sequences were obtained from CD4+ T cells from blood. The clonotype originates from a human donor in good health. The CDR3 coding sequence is TGTGCCAGCAGCCTGCGGAGGAGCTCCTACGAGCAGTACTTC. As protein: CASSLRRSSYEQYF.